This passage covers 28 T cell receptor beta chains from one sample sequenced in a study of beta chain features in type 1 diabetes. cDNA synthesis used the whole RNA isolate, giving expressed TCRB sequences. TCRdb's copy holds only in-frame clones and misses some; the assay was immunoSEQ multiplex PCR. Here the sample spans 860,000 or so clones, roughly 15% being singletons. Sequenced material: naive CD4+ T cells from blood. All receptors come from a woman aged 18-30 years in good health.

This clone was counted between two and nine times. The chain joins TRBV5-4 to TRBJ1-5; D is perhaps TRBD1 (5 bases). CDR1 and CDR2 from the germline V gene are SGHNT and YYREEE (reference sequence). V gave up 4 bases and J gave up 5 bases, with 7 bases separating them. The CDR3 is 12 residues long. The CDR3 is CASSQGDQPQHF. The CDR3 DNA sequence: TGTGCCAGCAGCCAAGGGGATCAGCCCCAGCATTTT.

The chain uses TRBV7-9 and TRBJ1-2, with D perhaps matching TRBD1 (6 bases). V was shortened by 7 bases and J by 3 bases, with 18 bases between the two germline ends. The CDR3 is 15 amino acids. Per germline, CDR1 SEHNR and CDR2 FQNEAQ (reference sequence). CDR3 residues: CASTTDWGRDYGYTF. CDR3 DNA sequence: TGTGCCAGCACCACAGACTGGGGGCGAGACTATGGCTACACCTTC.

This clone was seen a few times. The chain links TRBV27 to TRBJ2-5; 8 bases map to TRBD2. Germline-derived CDR1 and CDR2 are MNHEY and SMNVEV (reference sequence). The CDR3 is 14 amino acids. Losses at the gene ends were 7 bases for V and 5 bases for J; bases not matched to a gene: 9. CDR3 bases: TGTGCCAGCATCACCGGGAGGGCCATGGAGACCCAGTACTTC. Encoded protein: CASITGRAMETQYF.

The gene calls are TRBV5-1 and TRBJ2-1, with D maybe TRBD1 (6 bases). Trimming left V 0 bases short and J 2 bases short, with 27 bases between. This CDR3 region has 21 residues. Germline loops: CDR1 SGHRS, CDR2 YFSETQ. CDR3 in DNA: TGCGCCAGCAGCTTGGCCGGGACCAGGGGTCCGGAAGATGGGACCTACAATGAGCAGTTCTTC. Protein: CASSLAGTRGPEDGTYNEQFF.

The chain recombines TRBV28 with TRBJ2-7; TRBD2 might be the D (6 bases). The CDR3 has 13 amino acids. V gave up 10 bases and J gave up 6 bases, with 19 bases separating them. The germline V gene has CDR1 MDHEN and CDR2 SYDVKM. This CDR3 reads CATGGTSAIEQYF. In DNA, the CDR3 is TGTGCCACCGGCGGGACTTCCGCGATCGAGCAGTACTTC.

The chain links TRBV4-2 to TRBJ2-5, with 7 bases identical to TRBD2. CDR1 and CDR2 (germline): LGHNA, YNFKEQ. This CDR3 has 11 amino acids. J was trimmed by 7 bases and V by 5 bases; bases with no gene match: 1. CDR3 amino acids: CASSREGTQYF. The CDR3 DNA is TGTGCCAGCAGCAGGGAGGGGACCCAGTACTTC.

The chain employs TRBV15 and TRBJ2-7; TRBD2 agrees at 8 bases. The trim removed 2 bases at V and 4 bases at J, leaving 4 bases unmatched. Germline CDR1 LNHNV, CDR2 YYDKDF (reference sequence). The CDR3 extends over 14 amino acids. The CDR3: CATSRLAGDYEQYF. CDR3 sequence (DNA): TGTGCCACCAGCAGACTAGCGGGTGATTACGAGCAGTACTTC.

The chain couples TRBV4-3 to TRBJ2-2; 8 bases agree with TRBD1. This CDR3 region has 18 residues. Germline lookup yields CDR1 LGHNA and CDR2 YSLEER. With 1 base clipped from V and 1 base from J, the junction kept 8 bases outside the gene matches. DNA of the CDR3: TGCGCCAGCAGCCAAGCCGGCCAGGGGGCGCAGAACACCGGGGAGCTGTTTTTT. As protein: CASSQAGQGAQNTGELFF.

The chain uses TRBV5-4 and TRBJ1-3, with D possibly matching TRBD1 (5 bases). The germline V gene has CDR1 SGHNT and CDR2 YYREEE (reference sequence). Trimming pared 4 bases from V and 2 bases from J, leaving 13 bases between. The CDR3 loop spans 15 amino acids. In DNA form, the CDR3 reads TGTGCCAGCAGCGCTTCAGGGCTGACTGGAAACACCATATATTTT. Translated, it gives CASSASGLTGNTIYF.

This clone was counted between two and nine times. As DNA, the CDR3 is TGTGCCAGCAGCCCGACCGGGACAGGGGGCACAGATACGCAGTATTTT. Translated, it gives CASSPTGTGGTDTQYF. This rearrangement joins TRBV11-1 to TRBJ2-3; 10 bases fit TRBD1. Germline CDR1 is SGHAT and CDR2 is FQDESV (reference sequence). The CDR3 consists of 16 residues. V lost 5 bases and J lost 1; bases outside the gene matches: 6.

There are a few counts of this clone. The V and J genes are TRBV18 and TRBJ2-1, with 8 bases that match TRBD1. J gave up 10 bases and V 5 bases, and 10 bases lay outside the gene matches. The V gene's germline CDR1 is KGHSH and CDR2 LQKENI. The CDR3 is 14 amino acids. CDR3 region: CASSGMDRVGEQFF. The CDR3 nucleotides read TGTGCCAGCTCAGGCATGGACAGGGTCGGGGAGCAGTTCTTC. Full variable domain (missing parts from reference TRBV18 and TRBJ2-1): NAGVMQNPRHLVRRRGQEARLRCSPMKGHSHVYWYRQLPEEGLKFMVYLQKENIIDESGMPKERFSAEFPKEGPSILRIQQVVRGDSAAYFCASSGMDRVGEQFFGPGTRLTVL.

The rearrangement joins TRBV9 to TRBJ2-3; possibly TRBD2 for D (6 bases). Deletions cut 0 bases from V and 0 bases from J, with 11 bases between. Germline V gene data show CDR1 as SGDLS and CDR2 as YYNGEE. CDR3 length: 16 amino acids. For the CDR3, the DNA is TGTGCCAGCAGCGTAGAGCCAGCGGGCAGCACAGATACGCAGTATTTT. Protein product: CASSVEPAGSTDTQYF.

This clone occurred a few times. The rearrangement joins TRBV2 to TRBJ2-5; no clear D. The tail of the sequence fits TRBJ2-7 better, so the J call may be wrong. CDR3 size: 12 residues. Germline V gene sequence: CDR1 SNHLY, CDR2 FYNNEI. CDR3 in DNA: TGTGCCAGCAGTGGACCCATCTACGAGCAGTACTTC. It translates to CASSGPIYEQYF.

V gene TRBV11-2 combines with J gene TRBJ2-5; the D gene is possibly TRBD2 (7 bases). The J call is uncertain, as TRBJ2-7 better fits the DNA end. This CDR3 is built from 13 residues. The germline gives CDR1 SGHAT, CDR2 FQNNGV. The CDR3 DNA reads TGTGCCAGCAGCTTAGTGGCGGGGGCCGAGCAGTACTTC. Translation gives CASSLVAGAEQYF.

There are a few counts of this clone. The chain links TRBV29-1 to TRBJ2-2; 9 bases are shared with TRBD2. Losses at the gene ends were 8 bases for V and 1 base for J; bases not matched to a gene: 5. This CDR3 is 14 amino acids long. CDR1 and CDR2 from the germline V gene are SQVTM and ANQGSEA. The CDR3 region is CSTRLAENTGELFF. CDR3 nucleotide sequence: TGCAGCACCAGACTAGCGGAGAACACCGGGGAGCTGTTTTTT.

This clone has a handful of counts. At one boundary the junction diverges from the germline segment, which might be a read error. V and J are TRBV7-7 and TRBJ2-1; no reliable D call. This CDR3 has 12 amino acids. The germline V gene has CDR1 SSHAT and CDR2 FNYEAQ (reference sequence). Written as DNA, the CDR3 is TGTGCTAGCAGCTCCGGCTTGGGCGAGCAGTTCTTC. This translates into CASSSGLGEQFF.

The V gene is TRBV4-1, the J gene TRBJ2-3; D might be TRBD2 (5 bases). CDR3 length: 11 residues. Germline CDR1 and CDR2: MGHRA and YSYEKL. Deletions cut 3 bases from V and 9 bases from J, with 7 bases between. The CDR3 bases are TGCGCCAGCAGCCAGGGAGACACGCAGTATTTT. As protein: CASSQGDTQYF.

V is TRBV27 and J is TRBJ2-5; no clear D. The CDR3 runs to 12 residues. Trimming cost V 3 bases and J 4 bases, with 6 bases left between them. Looked up from germline, CDR1 is MNHEY and CDR2 is SMNVEV (reference sequence). The CDR3 DNA sequence: TGTGCCAGCAGTTTGTTGGGAGAGACCCAGTACTTC. Translated: CASSLLGETQYF.

The chain employs TRBV5-4 and TRBJ2-2; D possibly corresponds to TRBD2 (5 bases). Germline V gene data show CDR1 as SGHNT and CDR2 as YYREEE (reference sequence). The CDR3 consists of 15 residues. Between the trimmed V and J ends, which lost 4 bases and 0 bases, there was a span of 10 bases. As DNA, the CDR3 is TGTGCCAGCAGCGGACCGGGGACGAACACCGGGGAGCTGTTTTTT. Encoded protein: CASSGPGTNTGELFF.

The CDR3 coding sequence is TGTGCCAGCATCTTTGGGGGTAACTATGGCTACACCTTC. Protein: CASIFGGNYGYTF. The J gene is TRBJ1-2, the V gene TRBV6-6, with D possibly TRBD1 on 5 matching bases. Germline V lookup: CDR1 MNHNY, CDR2 SVGAGI (reference sequence). CDR3 size: 13 residues. Trimming pared 7 bases from V and 1 base from J, leaving 10 bases between.

A note on this clone: Different DNA sequences within this sample yield the same CDR3. The V call is TRBV15, the J call TRBJ2-7; D may be TRBD1 (5 bases). The CDR3 loop spans 14 amino acids. Trimming left V 0 bases short and J 3 bases short, with 9 bases between. CDR1 and CDR2 from the germline V gene are LNHNV and YYDKDF (reference sequence). The CDR3 loop is CATSRDPGFYEQYF. The CDR3 DNA is TGTGCCACCAGCAGAGACCCAGGGTTCTACGAGCAGTACTTC.

J is TRBJ1-5 and V is TRBV5-1; D is perhaps TRBD1 (5 bases). The CDR3 runs 15 residues. CDR1 SGHRS and CDR2 YFSETQ come from the germline V gene. V lost 0 bases and J 2 bases, leaving 9 bases between the germline ends. CDR3 residues: CASSLGQGGNQPQHF. In DNA form, the CDR3 reads TGCGCCAGCAGCTTGGGCCAGGGAGGCAATCAGCCCCAGCATTTT.

As DNA, the CDR3 is TGTGCCAGCAGCAGGAGACTCGACCCCAGAGATACGCAGTATTTT. This sequence encodes CASSRRLDPRDTQYF. This rearrangement joins TRBV5-4 to TRBJ2-3; no clear D. This CDR3 has 15 amino acids. Germline values: CDR1 SGHNT, CDR2 YYREEE (reference sequence). Trimming left V 4 bases short and J 5 bases short, with 17 bases between.

A single count supports this clone. A much larger clone differs from this one at a single base, so this may be a read error. This chain uses TRBV6-5 with TRBJ2-7; D call uncertain. The V gene lost 6 bases and the J gene lost 3 bases, with 6 bases spanning the gap. Per germline, CDR1 MNHEY and CDR2 SVGAGI. The CDR3 totals 11 residues. The CDR3 loop reads CASSFSYEQYF. The CDR3 DNA sequence: TGTGCCAGCAGCTTCAGCTACGAGCAGTACTTC.

V is TRBV7-2 and J is TRBJ2-7; 10 nucleotides align to TRBD2. The V gene's germline CDR1 is SGHTA and CDR2 FQGNSA. There are 15 residues in the CDR3. V shed 5 bases and J 4 bases; nucleotides not matched to a gene: 8. The CDR3, as DNA: TGTGCCAGCAGCAGAGGGACTAGCGCGCGTTACGAGCAGTACTTC. Translated: CASSRGTSARYEQYF.

This clone came up a few times. CDR3 DNA: TGTGCCAGCAGTTTCTTTAAGGCCAACTATGGCTACACCTTC. It translates to CASSFFKANYGYTF. This chain uses TRBV28 with TRBJ1-2; D is ambiguous. Between the trimmed V and J ends, which lost 3 bases and 2 bases, there was a span of 10 bases. Germline V gives CDR1 MDHEN, CDR2 SYDVKM. The CDR3 runs 14 residues.

The CDR3 sequence is CASSQDRGGNQPQHF. As DNA, the CDR3 is TGTGCCAGCAGTCAGGACAGGGGTGGGAATCAGCCCCAGCATTTT. This rearrangement joins TRBV2 to TRBJ1-5; 9 bases align to TRBD1. The CDR3 runs 15 residues. Losses at the gene ends were 5 bases for V and 4 bases for J; bases not matched to a gene: 6. In germline, CDR1 is SNHLY, CDR2 FYNNEI.

The V call is TRBV2, the J call TRBJ2-6; D ambiguous. CDR1 is SNHLY and CDR2 is FYNNEI in the germline V gene. Trimming removed 6 bases at V and 1 base at J, with 4 bases between. The CDR3 has 13 residues. The CDR3 nucleotides are TGTGCCAGCAGCTCGTCTGGGGCCAACGTCCTGACTTTC. Protein sequence: CASSSSGANVLTF. Full variable domain (rest looked up from reference TRBV2 and TRBJ2-6): EPEVTQTPSHQVTQMGQEVILRCVPISNHLYFYWYRQILGQKVEFLVSFYNNEISEKSEIFDDQFSVERPDGSNFTLKIRSTKLEDSAMYFCASSSSGANVLTFGAGSRLTVL.